These 24 T cell receptor beta chains share one sample of origin, sequenced in a study of blood T cell repertoires in COVID-19. Method: immunoSEQ multiplex PCR; TCRdb's copy keeps in-frame clones and lacks some. This table has under 300,000 clones, roughly nine tenths appearing once. Specimen: PBMCs or T cells enriched from blood (not recorded which). The receptors were sampled from a woman aged 18 to 35 who had recovered from COVID-19.

V gene TRBV5-6 combines with J gene TRBJ2-5; 8 nucleotides align to TRBD2. The CDR3 totals 15 residues. From germline, CDR1 is SGHDT and CDR2 YYEEEE. V was pared by 3 bases and J by 6 bases, with 10 bases of the junction left unmatched. In DNA, the CDR3 is TGTGCCAGCAGCTCTCTACGGGGGGGCCGAAAGACCCAGTACTTC. This sequence encodes CASSSLRGGRKTQYF.

V and J are TRBV5-1 and TRBJ2-5; D possibly corresponds to TRBD1 (6 bases). The CDR3 covers 14 residues. Germline CDR1 reads SGHRS; CDR2 reads YFSETQ. The ends were cut back, 4 bases at V and 5 bases at J, with 15 bases in the middle. In nucleotides, the CDR3 is TGCGCCAGCAGCCCCGGGACACCTGGGGAGACCCAGTACTTC. Its protein product is CASSPGTPGETQYF.

The chain couples TRBV5-1 to TRBJ1-5, with D possibly TRBD1 on 5 matching bases. Germline V gene lookup returns CDR1 SGHRS and CDR2 YFSETQ. Trimming pared 0 bases from V and 8 bases from J, leaving 9 bases between. This CDR3 region has 13 residues. CDR3 sequence (DNA): TGCGCCAGCAGCTTGGAGGGGTCAAAGCCCCAGCATTTT. As protein: CASSLEGSKPQHF.

The rearrangement links TRBV5-1 to TRBJ1-4; 9 positions agree with TRBD1. V lost 4 bases and J lost 0; bases outside the gene matches: 4. Germline assignment: CDR1 SGHRS and CDR2 YFSETQ. This CDR3 is 16 amino acids long. This CDR3 is CASSLTGGTTNEKLFF. The CDR3 DNA is TGCGCCAGCAGCCTGACAGGGGGGACAACTAATGAAAAACTGTTTTTT.

This chain links TRBV4-1 with TRBJ2-1; D is unresolved. This CDR3 is built from 11 residues. Trimming stripped 4 bases from V and 7 bases from J, with 5 bases between. CDR1 is MGHRA and CDR2 is YSYEKL in the germline V gene. The CDR3 DNA reads as TGCGCCAGCAGCCTTTCTAATGAGCAGTTCTTC. Protein sequence: CASSLSNEQFF.

V gene TRBV6-4 combines with J gene TRBJ1-5; 9 nucleotides line up with TRBD1. The germline CDR1 and CDR2 sequences are MRHNA and SNTAGT. The CDR3 has 17 residues. With 9 bases clipped from V and 1 base from J, the junction kept 13 bases outside the gene matches. The CDR3, as DNA: TGTGCCAGATGTTCGACAGGGGGTCTCAGGAGCAATCAGCCCCAGCATTTT. This codes for CARCSTGGLRSNQPQHF.

V is TRBV6-5 and J is TRBJ1-2; the match to TRBD1 covers 8 bases. V lost 5 bases and J lost 4; bases outside the gene matches: 9. The CDR3 has 15 amino acids. Germline V gives CDR1 MNHEY, CDR2 SVGAGI. The CDR3 loop reads CASSPRDRTTYGYTF. The CDR3 coding sequence is TGTGCCAGCAGTCCGAGGGACAGGACCACCTATGGCTACACCTTC.

The chain links TRBV28 to TRBJ2-5, with 8 nucleotides matching TRBD2. The CDR3 length is 15 residues. The germline gives CDR1 MDHEN, CDR2 SYDVKM. V lost 7 bases, J lost 1 base, and 8 bases stayed unmatched. CDR3 nucleotide sequence: TGTGCCAGCACCCCGCGGGCGGGAGGCCAAGAGACCCAGTACTTC. This codes for CASTPRAGGQETQYF.

The chain recombines TRBV11-3 with TRBJ2-5, with TRBD1 matching over 8 bases. This CDR3 comprises 16 residues. Trimming removed 5 bases from V and 4 bases from J; junction bases left unmatched: 12. CDR1 SGHNT and CDR2 YENEEA come from the germline V gene. This CDR3 is CASSRGGPTGGETQYF. The CDR3 DNA follows: TGTGCCAGCAGCCGCGGCGGACCAACAGGGGGAGAGACCCAGTACTTC.

Here the CDR3 DNA reads TGTGCCAGCAGCCAAGGACAGGCCATCAATGAGCAGTTCTTC. It codes for CASSQGQAINEQFF. The chain joins TRBV14 to TRBJ2-1; TRBD1 might be the D (6 bases). Germline V lookup: CDR1 SGHDN, CDR2 FVKESK. With 1 base removed from V and 6 bases from J, the gap between germline ends came to 10 bases. CDR3 size: 14 residues.

The chain carries TRBV6-5 and TRBJ1-1, with D perhaps matching TRBD1 (5 bases). V was clipped by 8 bases and J by 3 bases, with 16 bases between them. Germline CDR1 and CDR2: MNHEY and SVGAGI. The CDR3 runs to 14 residues. CDR3 amino acids: CASPKWGGYTEAFF. CDR3 nucleotide sequence: TGTGCCAGCCCTAAATGGGGGGGTTACACTGAAGCTTTCTTT.

Concerning this clone itself: An end of the junction does not agree with germline; a read error may underlie this. The genes are TRBV2 and TRBJ2-5; 8 bases are a match to TRBD2. The CDR3 extends over 15 amino acids. From germline, CDR1 is SNHLY and CDR2 FYNNEI. The CDR3 DNA sequence: TGTGCCAGCAGGCTGGTGGGCGGGGGGCAAGCGACCCAGTACTTC. Protein product: CASRLVGGGQATQYF.

The chain uses TRBV6-5 and TRBJ1-1, with D hard to call. Looked up from germline, CDR1 is MNHEY and CDR2 is SVGAGI. V lost 2 bases and J 1 base, leaving 5 bases between the germline ends. This CDR3 comprises 13 residues. CDR3 protein: CASSYEGNTEAFF. The CDR3 nucleotides read TGTGCCAGCAGTTACGAGGGGAACACTGAAGCTTTCTTT.

The V gene is TRBV11-2, the J gene TRBJ1-6; 8 nucleotides align to TRBD1. Losses at the gene ends were 1 base for V and 8 bases for J; bases not matched to a gene: 7. From germline, CDR1 is SGHAT and CDR2 FQNNGV. This CDR3 has 16 amino acids. The CDR3 sequence: CASSLVGDRIYSPLHF. CDR3 in DNA: TGTGCCAGCAGCTTAGTTGGGGACAGGATTTATTCACCCCTCCACTTT.

The chain's CDR3 is CASSPRDRVGIQYF. The DNA for the CDR3 is TGTGCCAGCAGCCCCCGAGACAGGGTGGGCATTCAGTACTTC. The V call is TRBV3-1 (or the pseudogene TRBV3-2), the J call TRBJ2-4; 7 nucleotides match TRBD1. This CDR3 has 14 amino acids. Germline V gives CDR1 LGHDT, CDR2 YNNKEL (reference sequence). V shed 4 bases and J 9 bases; nucleotides not matched to a gene: 9.

The chain carries TRBV30 and TRBJ2-3, with a possible D match to TRBD1 (5 bases). The CDR3 runs to 13 residues. The V end was cut by 3 bases, the J end by 2 bases, with 9 bases between. Germline V gene data show CDR1 as GTSNPN and CDR2 as SVGIG (reference sequence). CDR3 nucleotide sequence: TGTGCCTGGAGACAGGAGAACACAGATACGCAGTATTTT. Protein sequence: CAWRQENTDTQYF.

The rearrangement links TRBV4-1 to TRBJ1-4; 10 bases agree with TRBD1. The CDR3 covers 12 residues. V trimming: 4 bases; J trimming: 15 bases; junction bases outside the gene matches: 5. Germline CDR1 is MGHRA and CDR2 is YSYEKL. The CDR3 is CASSPTGGMVFF. The CDR3 DNA is TGCGCCAGCAGCCCGACAGGGGGCATGGTGTTTTTT.

Of note for this clone: One junction end disagrees with the germline gene, perhaps due to a read error. The chain has TRBV20-1 and TRBJ2-5, with a weak D call TRBD2 (5 bases). This CDR3 is 11 amino acids long. The germline gives CDR1 DFQATT, CDR2 SNEGSKA (reference sequence). The DNA for the CDR3 is TGCAGTGCTAGAGATCGGACTGGGGTGGACTTC. Translation gives CSARDRTGVDF.

This clone has only one observation. This chain uses TRBV30 with TRBJ1-2; D unresolved. CDR3 length equals 14 residues. V lost 2 bases, J lost 4 bases, and 14 bases lay in between. Germline assignment: CDR1 GTSNPN and CDR2 SVGIG (reference sequence). The chain's CDR3 is CAWSYTEGFYGYTF. The CDR3 nucleotides read TGTGCCTGGAGTTACACAGAAGGATTCTATGGCTACACCTTC.

The chain links TRBV6-5 to TRBJ1-2; D perhaps matches TRBD1 (6 bases). Trimming shortened V by 0 bases and J by 2 bases, and 13 bases separated the two germline ends. The CDR3 has 16 amino acids. Germline loops: CDR1 MNHEY, CDR2 SVGAGI. The CDR3 DNA sequence: TGTGCCAGCAGTTACTCTAAAGGGGGGGGAAACTATGGCTACACCTTC. Translating gives CASSYSKGGGNYGYTF.

The V gene is TRBV6-5, the J gene TRBJ1-1; D remains ambiguous. This CDR3 has 12 amino acids. Trimming removed 4 bases from V and 4 bases from J, with 7 bases in between. CDR1 is MNHEY and CDR2 is SVGAGI in the germline V gene. The CDR3, as DNA: TGTGCCAGCAGTTCCCCATTCACTGAAGCTTTCTTT. It is translated as CASSSPFTEAFF.

The rearrangement joins TRBV4-2 to TRBJ2-7; tentatively, D is TRBD1 (5 bases). Germline V gene sequence: CDR1 LGHNA, CDR2 YNFKEQ. The CDR3 covers 16 residues. V gave up 4 bases and J gave up 7 bases, with 23 bases separating them. The CDR3, as DNA: TGTGCCAGCAGCCCAGGGTGGACATCCATCGTAGAGGAGCAGTACTTC. This codes for CASSPGWTSIVEEQYF.

The CDR3 here is CASSWRQEKQYF. DNA for the CDR3: TGTGCCAGCAGTTGGAGGCAGGAGAAGCAGTACTTC. The genes are TRBV6-5 and TRBJ2-7; D may be TRBD2 (5 bases). There are 12 residues in the CDR3. Trimming took off 4 bases at V and 8 bases at J, with 12 bases between the two ends. Germline V gene data show CDR1 as MNHEY and CDR2 as SVGAGI.

The chain recombines TRBV5-1 with TRBJ2-3; possible D gene TRBD2, 6 bases. There are 14 residues in the CDR3. The ends were cut back, 4 bases at V and 9 bases at J, with 18 bases in the middle. Germline-derived CDR1 and CDR2 are SGHRS and YFSETQ. The CDR3 bases are TGCGCCAGCAGCGACCCCTCTAGCGCTGAGACGCAGTATTTT. Its protein is CASSDPSSAETQYF.